A selection of T cell receptor beta chains follows, all from one sample in a study of T cell repertoires in cytomegalovirus infection. TCRdb recomputed calls from the reads with MiXCR, one row per CDR3 protein. The top ten hold about 18% of the sample, which has roughly 230,000 distinct CDR3 sequences, 22% seen once. The source material was CD8+ T cells from PBMCs. Every receptor here comes from a human donor in good health (CMV status not recorded). Some clones in this sample may be carry-over from other donors' samples. Both conserved end residues are part of each CDR3. The order of the fields is J gene, V gene, CDR3 protein.

j_gene: TRBJ1-4; v_gene: TRBV28; CDR3aa: CASSLLWDIGEKLFF
j_gene: TRBJ1-2; v_gene: TRBV28; CDR3aa: CASSLLSKGFGYTF
j_gene: TRBJ2-1; v_gene: TRBV27; CDR3aa: CASSLSTGGYNEQFF
j_gene: TRBJ1-1; v_gene: TRBV28; CDR3aa: CASEGGGNTETFF
j_gene: TRBJ2-7; v_gene: TRBV2; CDR3aa: CASREDEQYF
j_gene: TRBJ2-1; v_gene: TRBV7-3; CDR3aa: CASSLTRQGLSYNEQFF
j_gene: TRBJ2-6; v_gene: TRBV20-1; CDR3aa: CSASTPSGANVLTF
j_gene: TRBJ1-4; v_gene: TRBV7-6; CDR3aa: CASSLDRTGGEKLFF
j_gene: TRBJ2-7; v_gene: TRBV2; CDR3aa: CASSDLTSEGYEQYF
j_gene: TRBJ2-1; v_gene: TRBV11-1; CDR3aa: CASSFGTSGEYNEQFF
j_gene: TRBJ2-7; v_gene: TRBV29-1; CDR3aa: CSVESLGQGYEQYF
j_gene: TRBJ1-5; v_gene: TRBV19; CDR3aa: CASSIGQSNQPQHF
j_gene: TRBJ2-5; v_gene: TRBV20-1; CDR3aa: CSASRQGASGMETQYF
j_gene: TRBJ2-2; v_gene: TRBV6-1; CDR3aa: CASSPGGGVVTGELFF
j_gene: TRBJ2-7; v_gene: TRBV20-1; CDR3aa: CSARVAGGSSYEQYF
j_gene: TRBJ2-3; v_gene: TRBV28; CDR3aa: CASSLSDGSTDTQYF